This TCR beta chain was sequenced during a study of radiation and T cells in renal cell carcinoma. This clone was picked up a small number of times. Using immunoSEQ multiplex PCR, the repertoire was profiled, and TCRdb retains in-frame clones only, with some absent. The table has around 45,000 clones, roughly 80% seen once. Time point here: blood 4 weeks post-SBRT, at nephrectomy. Noted treatment: 15 Gy SBRT to primary tumor, nephrectomy 4 weeks later. This clonotype was obtained from a woman in her seventies with renal cell carcinoma. The sequencing here drew on blood, taken from a patient whose treatment included radiotherapy and nephrectomy.

CDR3 in DNA: TGTGCCAGCAGTAAAAAGACAGGGGCCAGTTATGGCTACACCTTC. It encodes CASSKKTGASYGYTF. The rearrangement links TRBV6-4 to TRBJ1-2; 8 bases match TRBD1. This CDR3 has 15 amino acids. In germline, CDR1 is MRHNA, CDR2 SNTAGT. The ends lost 5 bases at V and 5 bases at J; junction bases unmatched: 10.